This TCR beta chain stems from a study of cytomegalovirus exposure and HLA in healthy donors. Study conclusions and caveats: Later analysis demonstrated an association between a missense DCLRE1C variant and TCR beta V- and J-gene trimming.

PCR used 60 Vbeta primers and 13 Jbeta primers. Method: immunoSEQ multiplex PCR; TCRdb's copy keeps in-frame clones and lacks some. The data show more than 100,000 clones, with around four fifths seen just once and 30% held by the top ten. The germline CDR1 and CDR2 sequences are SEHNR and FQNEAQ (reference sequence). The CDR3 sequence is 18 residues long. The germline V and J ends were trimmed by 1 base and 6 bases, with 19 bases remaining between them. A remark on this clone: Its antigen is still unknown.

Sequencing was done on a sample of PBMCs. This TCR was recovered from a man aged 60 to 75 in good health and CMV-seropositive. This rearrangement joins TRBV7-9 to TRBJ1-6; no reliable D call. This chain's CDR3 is CASSLEVQARVGNSPLHF. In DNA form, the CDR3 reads TGTGCCAGCAGCTTAGAAGTTCAGGCGAGAGTGGGTAATTCACCCCTCCACTTT.